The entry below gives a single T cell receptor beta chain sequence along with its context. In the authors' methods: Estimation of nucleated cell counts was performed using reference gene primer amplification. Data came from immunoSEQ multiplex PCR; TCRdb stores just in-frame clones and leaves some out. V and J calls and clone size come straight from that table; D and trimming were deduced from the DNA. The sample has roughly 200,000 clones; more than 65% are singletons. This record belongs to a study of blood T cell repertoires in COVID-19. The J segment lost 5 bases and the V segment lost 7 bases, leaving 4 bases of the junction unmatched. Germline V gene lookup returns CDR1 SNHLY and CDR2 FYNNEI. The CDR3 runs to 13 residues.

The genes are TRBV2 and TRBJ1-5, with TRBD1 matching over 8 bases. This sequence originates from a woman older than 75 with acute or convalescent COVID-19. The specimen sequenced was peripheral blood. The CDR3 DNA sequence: TGTGCCAGCACGGACAGGGAAGATCAGCCCCAGCATTTT. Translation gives CASTDREDQPQHF. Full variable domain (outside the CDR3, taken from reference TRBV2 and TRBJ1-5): EPEVTQTPSHQVTQMGQEVILRCVPISNHLYFYWYRQILGQKVEFLVSFYNNEISEKSEIFDDQFSVERPDGSNFTLKIRSTKLEDSAMYFCASTDREDQPQHFGDGTRLSIL.